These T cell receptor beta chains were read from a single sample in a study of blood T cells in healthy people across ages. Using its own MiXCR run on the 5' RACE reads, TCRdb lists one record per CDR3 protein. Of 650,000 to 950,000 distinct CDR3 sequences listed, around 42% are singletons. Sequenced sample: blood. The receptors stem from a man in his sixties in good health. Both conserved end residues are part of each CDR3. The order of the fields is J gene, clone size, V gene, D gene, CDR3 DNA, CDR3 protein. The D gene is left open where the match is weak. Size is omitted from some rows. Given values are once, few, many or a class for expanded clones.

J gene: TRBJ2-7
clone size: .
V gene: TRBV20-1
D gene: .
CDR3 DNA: TGCAGTGCTAGAGAGGGGTGGGGTGCCGAGCAGTACTTC
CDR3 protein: CSAREGWGAEQYF

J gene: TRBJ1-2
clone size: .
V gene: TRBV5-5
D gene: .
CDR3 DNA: TGTGCCAGCAGCTGGGGAAGGACGGATGGCTACACCTTC
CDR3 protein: CASSWGRTDGYTF

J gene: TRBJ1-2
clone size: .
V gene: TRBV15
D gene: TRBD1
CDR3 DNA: TGTGCCACCAGCAGAGATCTGAGGGACAGGGGGGTAGGTGGCTACACCTTC
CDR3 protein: CATSRDLRDRGVGGYTF

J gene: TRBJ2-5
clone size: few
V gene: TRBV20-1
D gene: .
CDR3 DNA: TGCAGTGGGGGGGTCGGGGAGACCCAGTACTTC
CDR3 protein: CSGGVGETQYF

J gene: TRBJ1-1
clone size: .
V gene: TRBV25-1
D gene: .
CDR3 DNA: TGTGCCAGTACCTGGGGGGCCCCGAACACTGAAGCTTTCTTT
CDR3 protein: CASTWGAPNTEAFF

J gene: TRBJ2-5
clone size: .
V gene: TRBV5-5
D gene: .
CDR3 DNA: TGTGCCAGCAGCTTGGCAGGGGTCCAGCAAGAGACCCAGTACTTC
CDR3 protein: CASSLAGVQQETQYF

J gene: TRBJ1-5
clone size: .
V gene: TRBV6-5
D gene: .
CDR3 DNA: TGTGCCAGCAACGACAGACATAGCAATCAGCCCCAGCATTTT
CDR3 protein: CASNDRHSNQPQHF

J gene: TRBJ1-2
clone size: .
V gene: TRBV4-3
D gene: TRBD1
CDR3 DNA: TGCGCCAGCAGCCAAGATCTTGGCGGGACAGCCTACAATGGCTACACCTTC
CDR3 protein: CASSQDLGGTAYNGYTF

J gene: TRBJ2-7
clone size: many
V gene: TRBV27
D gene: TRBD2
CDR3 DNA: TGTGCCAGCAGTGTAGCGGGGGCTGACTACGAGCAGTACTTC
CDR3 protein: CASSVAGADYEQYF

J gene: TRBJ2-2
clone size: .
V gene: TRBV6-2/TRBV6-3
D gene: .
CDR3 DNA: TGTGCCAGCAGCCTAACCACAGGCGCCACCGGGGAGCTGTTTTTT
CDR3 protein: CASSLTTGATGELFF

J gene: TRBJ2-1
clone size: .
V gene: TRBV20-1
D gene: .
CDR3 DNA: TGCAGTGCTAGTTCGGCAAGGAAGGCTCGTGAGCAGTTCTTC
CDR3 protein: CSASSARKAREQFF

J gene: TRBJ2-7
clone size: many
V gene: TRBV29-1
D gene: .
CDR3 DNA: TGCAGCGTTGTAGGGGAAGAGCAGTACTTC
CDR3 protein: CSVVGEEQYF

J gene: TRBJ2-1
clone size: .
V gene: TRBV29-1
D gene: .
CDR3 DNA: TGCAGCGCTCGACTCCCAGGAGGGTACAATGAGCAGTTCTTC
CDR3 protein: CSARLPGGYNEQFF

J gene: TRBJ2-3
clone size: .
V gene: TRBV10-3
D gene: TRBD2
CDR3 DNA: TGTGCCATCAGTCCCGGGACTAGCGGGGGCGGACGGGGAGATACGCAGTATTTT
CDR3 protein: CAISPGTSGGGRGDTQYF

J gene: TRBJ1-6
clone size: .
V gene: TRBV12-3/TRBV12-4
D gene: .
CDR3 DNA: TGTGCCAGCAGCCCGACCGCGGGACGTTCCAATCCACCCCTCCACTTT
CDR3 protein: CASSPTAGRSNPPLHF

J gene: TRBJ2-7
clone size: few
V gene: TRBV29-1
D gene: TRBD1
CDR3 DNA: TGCAGCGTTGAATTAGGACAGGGTACTTACGAGCAGTACTTC
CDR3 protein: CSVELGQGTYEQYF

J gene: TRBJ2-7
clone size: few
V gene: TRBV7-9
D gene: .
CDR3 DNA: TGTGCCAGCAGCTTAAAGGGGGGTCCCGAGCAGTACTTC
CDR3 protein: CASSLKGGPEQYF

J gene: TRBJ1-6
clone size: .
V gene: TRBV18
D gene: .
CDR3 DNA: TGTGCCAGCTCACTGGGAGTGGGTTATAATTCACCCCTCCACTTT
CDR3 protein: CASSLGVGYNSPLHF

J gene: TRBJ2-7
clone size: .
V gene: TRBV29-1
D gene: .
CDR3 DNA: TGCAGCGGTGGACGGACATCGTACGAGCAGTACTTC
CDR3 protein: CSGGRTSYEQYF

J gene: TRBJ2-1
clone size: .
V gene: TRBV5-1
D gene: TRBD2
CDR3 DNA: TGCGCCAGCAGCTCTAGCGGGGGGACCTACAATGAGCAGTTCTTC
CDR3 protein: CASSSSGGTYNEQFF

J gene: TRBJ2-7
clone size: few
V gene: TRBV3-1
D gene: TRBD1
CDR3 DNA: TGTGCCAGCAGCCAAGCGGGACAGGGTACCTACGAGCAGTACTTC
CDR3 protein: CASSQAGQGTYEQYF

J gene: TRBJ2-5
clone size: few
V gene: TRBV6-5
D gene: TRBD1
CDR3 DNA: TGTGCCAGCACCCCAAGCTCGGGACAGGGGATTCAGACCCAGTACTTC
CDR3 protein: CASTPSSGQGIQTQYF

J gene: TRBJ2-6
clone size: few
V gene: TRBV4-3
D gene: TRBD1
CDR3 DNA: TGCGCCAGCAGCCATCATACCGGGACAGGGAGGTCTGGGGCCAACGTCCTGACTTTC
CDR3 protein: CASSHHTGTGRSGANVLTF

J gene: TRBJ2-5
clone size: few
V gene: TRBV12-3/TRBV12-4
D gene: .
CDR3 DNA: TGTGCCAGCAGTTTTCAGGGGCCCTCAGGGACCCAGTACTTC
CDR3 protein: CASSFQGPSGTQYF

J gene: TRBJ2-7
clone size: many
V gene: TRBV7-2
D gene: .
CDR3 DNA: TGTGCCAGCAGCTTAGTATTGGGTTCCTACGAGCAGTACTTC
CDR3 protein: CASSLVLGSYEQYF

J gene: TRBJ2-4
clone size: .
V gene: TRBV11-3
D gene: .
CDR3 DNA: TGTGCCAGCAGCTTACGTCCCGGGTGGGAATCCAAAAACATTCAGTACTTC
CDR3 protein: CASSLRPGWESKNIQYF

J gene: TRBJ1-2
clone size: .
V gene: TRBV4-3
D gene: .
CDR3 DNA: TGCGCCAGCAGCCAAGACCCGGACAGTGGGGATGGCTACACCTTC
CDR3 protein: CASSQDPDSGDGYTF

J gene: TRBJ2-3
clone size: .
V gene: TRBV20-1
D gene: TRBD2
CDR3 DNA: TGCAGTGCTAGGGCTAGCGGGCCCACAGATACGCAGTATTTT
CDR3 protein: CSARASGPTDTQYF

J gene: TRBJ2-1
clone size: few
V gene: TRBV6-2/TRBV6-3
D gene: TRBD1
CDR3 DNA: TGTGCCAGCAGCTTGGGACAGGGGTCCGGCAATGAGCAGTTCTTC
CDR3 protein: CASSLGQGSGNEQFF

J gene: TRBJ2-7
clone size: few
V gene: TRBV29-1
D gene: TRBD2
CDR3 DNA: TGCAGCGTTGAGGGACTAGCGGGGGCCTTCTACGAGCAGTACTTC
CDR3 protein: CSVEGLAGAFYEQYF

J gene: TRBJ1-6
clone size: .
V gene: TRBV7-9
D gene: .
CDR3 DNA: TGTGCCAGCAGCTTAGATGCGGGGCCAAATTCACCCCTCCACTTT
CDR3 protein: CASSLDAGPNSPLHF

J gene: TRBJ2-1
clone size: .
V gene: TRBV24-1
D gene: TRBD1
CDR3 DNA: TGTGCCACCAGTGTTGCAGGGGGCGATGTCAATGAGCAGTTCTTC
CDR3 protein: CATSVAGGDVNEQFF

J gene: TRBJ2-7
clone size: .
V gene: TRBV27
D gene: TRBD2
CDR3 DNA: TGTGCCAGCAGTTTATCCGGGGGACTAGCGGGTTCCTACGAGCAGTACTTC
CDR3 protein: CASSLSGGLAGSYEQYF

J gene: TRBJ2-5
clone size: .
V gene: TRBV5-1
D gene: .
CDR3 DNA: TGCGCCAGCAGCCCGACCAACTCCAATGAGCAGTACTTC
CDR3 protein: CASSPTNSNEQYF

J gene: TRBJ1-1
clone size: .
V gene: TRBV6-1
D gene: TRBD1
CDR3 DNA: TGTGCCAGCAGTGGCAGGACAGGGACGAACACTGAAGCTTTCTTT
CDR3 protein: CASSGRTGTNTEAFF

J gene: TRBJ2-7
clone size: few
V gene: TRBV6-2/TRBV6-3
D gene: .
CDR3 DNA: TGTGCCAGCAGTTACGGGGGTAGGAACGAGCAGTACTTC
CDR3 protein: CASSYGGRNEQYF

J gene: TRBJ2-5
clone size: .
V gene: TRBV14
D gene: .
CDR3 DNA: TGTGCCAGCAGCCCCCTGGGGCTAGCGAGTGAGCAGTACTTC
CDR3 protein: CASSPLGLASEQYF

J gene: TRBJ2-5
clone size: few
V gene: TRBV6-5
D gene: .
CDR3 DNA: TGTGCCAGCAGTTACCAGGGACTCCAAGAGACCCAGTACTTC
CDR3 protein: CASSYQGLQETQYF

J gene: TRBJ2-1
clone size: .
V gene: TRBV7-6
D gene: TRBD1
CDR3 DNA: TGTGCCAGCAGCTCCGGGACAGGCCAATACAATGAGCAGTTCTTC
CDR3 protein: CASSSGTGQYNEQFF

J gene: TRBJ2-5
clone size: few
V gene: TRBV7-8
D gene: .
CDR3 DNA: TGTGCCAGCAGCTTAGAATCCAGGGGCGGGCAAGAGACCCAGTACTTC
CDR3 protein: CASSLESRGGQETQYF

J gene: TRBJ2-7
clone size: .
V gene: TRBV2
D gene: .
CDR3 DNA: TGTGCCAGCATATCGCCCCAGGGGTGGACCTACGAGCAGTACTTC
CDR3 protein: CASISPQGWTYEQYF

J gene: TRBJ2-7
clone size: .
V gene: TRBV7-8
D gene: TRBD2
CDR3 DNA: TGTGCCAGCAGCTGGCGCGGAGGGGGACTAGCGTCCTACGAGCAGTACTTC
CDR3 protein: CASSWRGGGLASYEQYF

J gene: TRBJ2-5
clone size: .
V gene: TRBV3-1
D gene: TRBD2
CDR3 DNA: TGTGCCAGCAGTTCGATAGCGGGGGGCTCGGAGACCCAGTACTTC
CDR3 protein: CASSSIAGGSETQYF

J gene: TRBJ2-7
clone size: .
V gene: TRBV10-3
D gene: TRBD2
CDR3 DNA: TGTGCCATCCGCGGGAGAAACTACGAGCAGTACTTC
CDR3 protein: CAIRGRNYEQYF

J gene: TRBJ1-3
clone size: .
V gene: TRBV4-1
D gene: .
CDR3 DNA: TGCGCCAGCAGCCAAGCCAGGGGCTCTGGAAACACCATATATTTT
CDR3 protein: CASSQARGSGNTIYF

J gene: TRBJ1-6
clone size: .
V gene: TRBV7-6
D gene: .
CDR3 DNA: TGTGCCAGCAGCCCCGTGAGCTCCTATAATTCACCCCTCCACTTT
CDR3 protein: CASSPVSSYNSPLHF

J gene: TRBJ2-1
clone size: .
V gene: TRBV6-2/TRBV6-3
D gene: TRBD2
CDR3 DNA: TGTGCCAGCATCAACCCCTCTAGACTAGCGGGCAACTACAATGAGCAGTTCTTC
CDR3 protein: CASINPSRLAGNYNEQFF

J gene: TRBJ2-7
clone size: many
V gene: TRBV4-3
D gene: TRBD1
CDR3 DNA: TGCGCCAGCAGCCAAGGACCTGGACAGGGTTACGAGCAGTACTTC
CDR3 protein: CASSQGPGQGYEQYF

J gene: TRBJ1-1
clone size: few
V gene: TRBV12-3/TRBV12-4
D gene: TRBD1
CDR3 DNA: TGTGCCAGCAGTCCAACGGGACAGGGGGCGAAGGAAGCTTTCTTT
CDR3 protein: CASSPTGQGAKEAFF